This T cell receptor (beta chain) was documented in a study of identical twins. General study results and limits: Within cord blood, abundant beta clonotypes carried fewer insertions, but memory repertoires showed no such trend. Low generation probability was overrepresented in out-of-frame alpha sequences shared by twins. Cross-sectional statistics underpinned the conclusions; the same donors were not followed.

Notes on this clonotype: Antigen specificity is unknown.

The CDR3 is 15 residues long. Germline CDR1 is SGDLS and CDR2 is YYNGEE. J lost 6 bases, V lost 3 bases, and 12 bases had no gene match. Using its own MiXCR run on the 5' RACE reads, TCRdb lists one record per CDR3 protein. This table holds 280,000 or so distinct CDR3 sequences, around 8.8% found once. This sample was shared with a second study, whose subject was yellow fever vaccine responses in identical twins.

The chain combines TRBV9 with TRBJ2-7; 7 nucleotides align to TRBD1. Material: memory (CD45RO+) T cells sorted from blood. The sequence derives from a woman aged 18-29 years in good health. CDR3 sequence: CASSGRQGERGEQYV. CDR3 sequence (DNA): TGTGCCAGCAGCGGACGCCAGGGGGAACGGGGCGAGCAGTACGTC.